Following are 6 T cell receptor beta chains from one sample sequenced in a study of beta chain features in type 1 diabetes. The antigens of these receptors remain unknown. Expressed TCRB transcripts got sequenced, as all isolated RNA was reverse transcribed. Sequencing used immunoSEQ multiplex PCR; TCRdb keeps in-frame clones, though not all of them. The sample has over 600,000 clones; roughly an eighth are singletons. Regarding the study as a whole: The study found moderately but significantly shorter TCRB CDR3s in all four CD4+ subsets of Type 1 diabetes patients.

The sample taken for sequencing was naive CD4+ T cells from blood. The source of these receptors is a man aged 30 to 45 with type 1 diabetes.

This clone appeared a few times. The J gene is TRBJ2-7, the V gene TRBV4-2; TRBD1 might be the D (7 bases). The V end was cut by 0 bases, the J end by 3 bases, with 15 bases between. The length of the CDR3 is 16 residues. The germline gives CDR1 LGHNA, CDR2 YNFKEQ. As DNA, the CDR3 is TGTGCCAGCAGCCAAGAAGATCACCAGGGGGGCTACGAGCAGTACTTC. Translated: CASSQEDHQGGYEQYF.

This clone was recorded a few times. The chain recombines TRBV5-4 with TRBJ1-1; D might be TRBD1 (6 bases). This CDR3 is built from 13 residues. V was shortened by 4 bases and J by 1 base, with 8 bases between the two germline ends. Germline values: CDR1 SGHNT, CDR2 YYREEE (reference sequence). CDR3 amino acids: CASSKDRNTEAFF. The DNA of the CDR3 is TGTGCCAGCAGCAAGGACAGGAACACTGAAGCTTTCTTT.

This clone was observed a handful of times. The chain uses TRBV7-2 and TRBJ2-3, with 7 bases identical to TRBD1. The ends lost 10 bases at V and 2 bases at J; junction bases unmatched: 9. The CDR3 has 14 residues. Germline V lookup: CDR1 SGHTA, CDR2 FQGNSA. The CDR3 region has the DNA TGTGCCACCCCTCCCGGGACAGTCACAGATACGCAGTATTTT. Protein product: CATPPGTVTDTQYF.

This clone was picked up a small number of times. The CDR3 reads CASSSELDRDLKETQYF. DNA for the CDR3: TGTGCCAGTAGTTCGGAATTGGACAGGGATCTCAAGGAGACCCAGTACTTC. The chain uses TRBV19 and TRBJ2-5, with 8 nucleotides matching TRBD1. The CDR3 has 17 residues. Trimming took 5 bases from V and 5 from J; bases not matched to a gene: 16. Germline V CDR1 and CDR2: LNHDA, SQIVND (reference sequence).

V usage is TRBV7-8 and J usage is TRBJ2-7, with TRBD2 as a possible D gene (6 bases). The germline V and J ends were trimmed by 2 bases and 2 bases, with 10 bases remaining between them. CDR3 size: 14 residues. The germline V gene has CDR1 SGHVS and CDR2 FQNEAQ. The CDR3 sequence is CASSLRRVPYEQYF. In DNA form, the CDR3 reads TGTGCCAGCAGCTTAAGGAGGGTCCCCTACGAGCAGTACTTC.

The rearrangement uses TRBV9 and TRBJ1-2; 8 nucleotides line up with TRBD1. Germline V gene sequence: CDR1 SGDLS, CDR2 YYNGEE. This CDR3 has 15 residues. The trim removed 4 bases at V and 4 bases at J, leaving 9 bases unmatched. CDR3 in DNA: TGTGCCAGCAGCCCCTCCGGGACAGGACCCTATGGCTACACCTTC. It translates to CASSPSGTGPYGYTF.